These 8 T cell receptor beta chains share one sample of origin, sequenced in a study of Graves' ophthalmopathy and Graves' hyperthyroidism (dated by TCRdb to between 2018 and 2020). Sequenced using an Illumina HiSeq 2000. For repertoire sequencing, TCR beta CDR3 regions were amplified from RNA transcripts. The first round was an RT-PCR using HTBI primers with the Qiagen OneStep RT-PCR kit, and this first round was followed by a second-round multiplex PCR, then size selection and purification. The public sequencing data were trimmed at Q25 with fastp and processed into clonotypes with MiXCR by TCRdb, which kept only in-frame beta chains. Rows matching on CDR3 protein sequence are summarized as one entry with the most common DNA and genes. Here the sample has some 400,000 distinct CDR3 sequences; approximately 16% occur a single time. Of the sample, 1.5% to 2% is held by the ten largest clones. The sequenced sample consisted of peripheral blood. Receptors were obtained from a woman aged 18-29 years with Graves' ophthalmopathy. Donor details come from another sample of the same person, matched by shared clones.

This clonotype was found many times. V gene TRBV9 combines with J gene TRBJ2-7, with 9 bases lining up with TRBD1. V shed 0 bases and J 5 bases; nucleotides not matched to a gene: 9. CDR1 SGDLS and CDR2 YYNGEE come from the germline V gene. This CDR3 has 16 residues. The CDR3 region has the DNA TGTGCCAGCAGCGTAGGCTGGACAGGGGAAGTCCACGAGCAGTACTTC. Encoded protein: CASSVGWTGEVHEQYF.

This clonotype was found many times. This rearrangement joins TRBV7-2 to TRBJ2-1, with D perhaps TRBD1 (5 bases). The CDR3 runs 14 residues. With 7 bases removed from V and 5 bases from J, the gap between germline ends came to 15 bases. In germline, CDR1 is SGHTA, CDR2 FQGNSA. CDR3: CASKEGHGNNEQFF. The CDR3 DNA reads TGTGCCAGCAAAGAAGGACACGGAAACAATGAGCAGTTCTTC.

In its sample, this clonotype was seen many times. The chain has TRBV7-2 and TRBJ1-1; D ambiguous. V was shortened by 1 base and J by 1 base, with 7 bases between the two germline ends. CDR3 size: 14 residues. Germline V gene sequence: CDR1 SGHTA, CDR2 FQGNSA. The CDR3 loop reads CASSLGWRNTEAFF. The CDR3 nucleotides read TGTGCCAGCAGCTTAGGTTGGAGGAACACTGAAGCTTTCTTT.

In this sample, this clonotype turned up many times. The chain carries TRBV6-2 or TRBV6-3 and TRBJ2-7, with 9 bases that match TRBD2. The CDR3 has 19 amino acids. The V and J ends lost 2 bases and 4 bases, in that order; junction bases with no gene match: 18. Germline values: CDR1 MNHEY, CDR2 SVGEGT. The CDR3 is CASSYKWVGAGGVSYEQYF. The CDR3 bases are TGTGCCAGCAGTTACAAGTGGGTTGGGGCGGGAGGGGTATCTTACGAGCAGTACTTC.

The sample holds many counts of this clonotype. The chain joins TRBV28 to TRBJ1-1; D gene unclear. The CDR3 consists of 16 residues. From germline, CDR1 is MDHEN and CDR2 SYDVKM. Trimming took off 5 bases at V and 3 bases at J, with 19 bases between the two ends. In DNA, the CDR3 is TGTGCCAGCAGTACGCTTCTCTGGGGTCGAGACACTGAAGCTTTCTTT. It translates to CASSTLLWGRDTEAFF.

This clonotype occurred many times. This rearrangement joins TRBV19 to TRBJ2-4, with TRBD1 matching 9 bases. CDR1 is LNHDA and CDR2 is SQIVND in the germline V gene (reference sequence). With V trimmed by 6 bases and J by 0 bases, 6 bases remained unmatched. The CDR3 has 16 amino acids. DNA of the CDR3: TGTGCCAGTAGGCCCACAGGGGGCGAAGCCAAAAACATTCAGTACTTC. This gives the protein CASRPTGGEAKNIQYF.

This clonotype was counted at least ten times. V is TRBV27 and J is TRBJ2-5; the D is unclear. The length of the CDR3 is 13 residues. From germline, CDR1 is MNHEY and CDR2 SMNVEV (reference sequence). Trimming shortened V by 5 bases and J by 2 bases, and 9 bases separated the two germline ends. The CDR3 is CASSLRAQETQYF. CDR3 nucleotide sequence: TGTGCCAGCAGTCTCCGGGCACAAGAGACCCAGTACTTC.

This clonotype was counted at least ten times. V and J are TRBV20-1 and TRBJ2-7; 9 bases match TRBD2. This CDR3 is built from 13 residues. The V segment lost 3 bases and the J segment 6 bases; nucleotides outside the gene matches: 6. Per germline, CDR1 DFQATT and CDR2 SNEGSKA (reference sequence). CDR3 region: CSARKRGAREQYF. The CDR3 DNA reads TGCAGTGCTAGGAAGCGGGGGGCGCGCGAGCAGTACTTC.